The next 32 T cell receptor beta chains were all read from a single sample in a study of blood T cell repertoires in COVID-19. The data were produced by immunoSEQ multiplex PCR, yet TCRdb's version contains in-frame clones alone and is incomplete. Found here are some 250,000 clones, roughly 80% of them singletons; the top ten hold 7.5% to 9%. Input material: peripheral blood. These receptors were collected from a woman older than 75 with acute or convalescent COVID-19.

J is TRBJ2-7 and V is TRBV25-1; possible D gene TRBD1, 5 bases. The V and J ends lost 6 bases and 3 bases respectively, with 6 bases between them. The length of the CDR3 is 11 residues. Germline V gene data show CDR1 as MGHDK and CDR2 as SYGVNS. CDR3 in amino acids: CASRGLYEQYF. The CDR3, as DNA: TGTGCCAGCAGGGGGCTCTACGAGCAGTACTTC.

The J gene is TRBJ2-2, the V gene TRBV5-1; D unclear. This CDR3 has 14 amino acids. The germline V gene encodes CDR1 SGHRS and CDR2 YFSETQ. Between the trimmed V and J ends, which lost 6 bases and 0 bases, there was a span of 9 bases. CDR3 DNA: TGCGCCAGCATTGCGGCAACGAACACCGGGGAGCTGTTTTTT. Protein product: CASIAATNTGELFF.

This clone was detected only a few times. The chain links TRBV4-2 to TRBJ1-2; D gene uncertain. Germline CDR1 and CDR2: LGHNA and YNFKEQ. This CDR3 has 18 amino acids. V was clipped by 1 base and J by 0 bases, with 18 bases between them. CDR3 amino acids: CASSQGGSRGEANYGYTF. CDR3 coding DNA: TGTGCCAGCAGCCAAGGAGGTTCTCGAGGCGAAGCTAACTATGGCTACACCTTC.

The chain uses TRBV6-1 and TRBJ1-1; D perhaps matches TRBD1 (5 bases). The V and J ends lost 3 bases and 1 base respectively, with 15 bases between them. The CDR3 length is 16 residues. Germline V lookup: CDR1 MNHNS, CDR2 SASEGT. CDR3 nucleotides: TGTGCCAGCAGTGATGAGTCCTGGGGGGGGAACACTGAAGCTTTCTTT. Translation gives CASSDESWGGNTEAFF.

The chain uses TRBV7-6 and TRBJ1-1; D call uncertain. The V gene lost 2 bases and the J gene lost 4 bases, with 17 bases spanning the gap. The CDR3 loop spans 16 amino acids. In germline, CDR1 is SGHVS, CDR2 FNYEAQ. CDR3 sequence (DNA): TGTGCCAGCAGCTTAAACCCGCCCTCCCTAGGCACTGAAGCTTTCTTT. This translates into CASSLNPPSLGTEAFF.

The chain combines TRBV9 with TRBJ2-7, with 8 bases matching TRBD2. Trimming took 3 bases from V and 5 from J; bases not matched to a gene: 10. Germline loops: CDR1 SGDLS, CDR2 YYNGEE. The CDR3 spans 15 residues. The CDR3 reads CASSARGTSNHEQYF. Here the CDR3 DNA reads TGTGCCAGCAGCGCGAGGGGGACTAGTAATCACGAGCAGTACTTC.

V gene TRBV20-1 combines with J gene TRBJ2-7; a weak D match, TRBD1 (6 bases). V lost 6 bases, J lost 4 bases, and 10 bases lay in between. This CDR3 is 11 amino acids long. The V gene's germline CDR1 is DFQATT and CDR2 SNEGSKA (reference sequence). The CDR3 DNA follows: TGCAGTGCACAGGGACAATACGAGCAGTACTTC. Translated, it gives CSAQGQYEQYF.

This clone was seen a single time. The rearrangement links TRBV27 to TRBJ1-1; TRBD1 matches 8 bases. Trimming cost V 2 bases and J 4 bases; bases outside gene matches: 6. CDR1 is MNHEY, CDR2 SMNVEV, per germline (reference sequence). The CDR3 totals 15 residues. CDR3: CASSLGTTGATEAFF. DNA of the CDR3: TGTGCCAGCAGTTTAGGAACGACAGGGGCCACTGAAGCTTTCTTT.

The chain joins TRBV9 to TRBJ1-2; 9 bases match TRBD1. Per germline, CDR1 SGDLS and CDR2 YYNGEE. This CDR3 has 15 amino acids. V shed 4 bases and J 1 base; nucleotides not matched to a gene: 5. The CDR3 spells CASSLGQGFNYGYTF. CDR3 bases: TGTGCCAGCAGCTTGGGACAGGGCTTTAACTATGGCTACACCTTC. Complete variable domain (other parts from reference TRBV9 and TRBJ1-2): DSGVTQTPKHLITATGQRVTLRCSPRSGDLSVYWYQQSLDQGLQFLIQYYNGEERAKGNILERFSAQQFPDLHSELNLSSLELGDSALYFCASSLGQGFNYGYTFGSGTRLTVV.

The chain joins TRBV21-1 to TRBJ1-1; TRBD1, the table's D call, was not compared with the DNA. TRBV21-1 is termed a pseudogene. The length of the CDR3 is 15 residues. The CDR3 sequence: CASSKGTGGGTEAFF. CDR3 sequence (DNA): TGTGCCAGCAGCAAAGGGACAGGGGGCGGGACTGAAGCTTTCTTT.

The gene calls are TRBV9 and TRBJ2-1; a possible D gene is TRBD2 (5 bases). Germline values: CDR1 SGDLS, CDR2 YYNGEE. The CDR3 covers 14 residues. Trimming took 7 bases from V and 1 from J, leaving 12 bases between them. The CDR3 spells CASAAGGSYNEQFF. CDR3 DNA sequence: TGTGCCAGCGCCGCCGGCGGGTCCTACAATGAGCAGTTCTTC.

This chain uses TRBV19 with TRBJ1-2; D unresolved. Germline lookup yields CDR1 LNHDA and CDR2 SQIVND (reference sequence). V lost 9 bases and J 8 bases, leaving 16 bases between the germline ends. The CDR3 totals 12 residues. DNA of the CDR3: TGTGCCAGCCTCGGCACGGGAGGCGGCTACACCTTC. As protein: CASLGTGGGYTF.

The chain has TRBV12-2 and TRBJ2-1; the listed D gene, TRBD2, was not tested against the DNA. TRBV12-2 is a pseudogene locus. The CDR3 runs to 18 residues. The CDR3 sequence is CASRLAFYLEGTSPEQFF. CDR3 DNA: TGTGCAAGTCGCTTAGCGTTCTATTTGGAGGGGACTAGCCCTGAGCAGTTCTTC.

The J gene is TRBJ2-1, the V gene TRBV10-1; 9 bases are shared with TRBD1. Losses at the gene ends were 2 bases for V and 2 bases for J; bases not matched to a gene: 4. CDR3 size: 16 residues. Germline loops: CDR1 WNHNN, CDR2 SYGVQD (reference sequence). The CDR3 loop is CASSEGTGGPYNEQFF. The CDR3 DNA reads TGCGCCAGCAGTGAGGGAACAGGGGGCCCCTACAATGAGCAGTTCTTC.

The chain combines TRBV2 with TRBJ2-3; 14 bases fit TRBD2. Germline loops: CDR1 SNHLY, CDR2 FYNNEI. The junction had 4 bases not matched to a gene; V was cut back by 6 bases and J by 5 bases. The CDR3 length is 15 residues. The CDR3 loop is CASSGLAGGVDTQYF. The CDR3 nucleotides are TGTGCCAGCAGCGGACTAGCGGGGGGAGTAGATACGCAGTATTTT.

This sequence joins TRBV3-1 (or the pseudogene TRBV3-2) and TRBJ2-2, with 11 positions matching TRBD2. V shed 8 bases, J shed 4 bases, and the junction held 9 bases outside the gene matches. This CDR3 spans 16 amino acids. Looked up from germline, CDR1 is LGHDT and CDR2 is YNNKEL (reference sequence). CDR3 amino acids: CASSISGGAVTGELFF. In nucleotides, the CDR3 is TGTGCCAGCTCGATTAGCGGGGGGGCGGTCACCGGGGAGCTGTTTTTT.

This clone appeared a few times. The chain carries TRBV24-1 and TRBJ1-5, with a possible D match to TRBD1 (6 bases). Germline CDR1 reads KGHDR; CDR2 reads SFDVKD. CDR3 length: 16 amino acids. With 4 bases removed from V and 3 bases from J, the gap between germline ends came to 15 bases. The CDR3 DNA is TGTGCCACCAGTGAACCGGGACACCTACCCAATCAGCCCCAGCATTTT. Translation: CATSEPGHLPNQPQHF.

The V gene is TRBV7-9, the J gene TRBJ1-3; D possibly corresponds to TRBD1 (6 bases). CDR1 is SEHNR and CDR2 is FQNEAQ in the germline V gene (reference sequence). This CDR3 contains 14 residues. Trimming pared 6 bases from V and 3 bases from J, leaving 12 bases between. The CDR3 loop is CASSPGHDGNTIYF. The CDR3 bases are TGTGCCAGCAGTCCGGGACACGATGGAAACACCATATATTTT.

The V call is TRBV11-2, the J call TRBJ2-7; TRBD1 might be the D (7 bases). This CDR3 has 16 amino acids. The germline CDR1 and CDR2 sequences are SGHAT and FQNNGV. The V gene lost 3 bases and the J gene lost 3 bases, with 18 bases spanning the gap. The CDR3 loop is CASSLRGRDTFYEQYF. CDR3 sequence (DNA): TGTGCCAGCAGCTTGAGGGGGCGGGACACCTTCTACGAGCAGTACTTC.

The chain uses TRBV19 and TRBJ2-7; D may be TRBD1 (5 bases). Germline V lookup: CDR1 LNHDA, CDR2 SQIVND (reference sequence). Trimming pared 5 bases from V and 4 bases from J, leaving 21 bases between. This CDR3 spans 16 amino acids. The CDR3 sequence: CASSFWGSTTKYEQYF. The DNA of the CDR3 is TGTGCCAGTAGTTTTTGGGGCAGCACGACAAAGTACGAGCAGTACTTC.

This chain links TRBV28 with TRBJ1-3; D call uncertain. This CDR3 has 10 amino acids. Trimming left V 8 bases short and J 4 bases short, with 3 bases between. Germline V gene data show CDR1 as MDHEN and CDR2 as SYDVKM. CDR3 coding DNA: TGTGCCAGCTCGGGAAACACCATATATTTT. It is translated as CASSGNTIYF.

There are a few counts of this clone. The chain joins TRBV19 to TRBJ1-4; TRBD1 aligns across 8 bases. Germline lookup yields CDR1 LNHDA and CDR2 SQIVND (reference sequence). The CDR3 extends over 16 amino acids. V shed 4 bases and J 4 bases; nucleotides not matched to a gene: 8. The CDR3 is CASSTSGGVFNEKLFF. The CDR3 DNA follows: TGTGCCAGTAGTACCTCAGGGGGCGTCTTTAATGAAAAACTGTTTTTT. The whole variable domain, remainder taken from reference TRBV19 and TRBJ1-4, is DGGITQSPKYLFRKEGQNVTLSCEQNLNHDAMYWYRQDPGQGLRLIYYSQIVNDFQKGDIAEGYSVSREKKESFPLTVTSAQKNPTAFYLCASSTSGGVFNEKLFFGSGTQLSVL.

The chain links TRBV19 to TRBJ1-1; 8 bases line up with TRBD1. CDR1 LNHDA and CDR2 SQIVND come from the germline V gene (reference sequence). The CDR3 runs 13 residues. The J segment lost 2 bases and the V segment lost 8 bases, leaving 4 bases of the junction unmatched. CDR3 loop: CASYGQGNTEAFF. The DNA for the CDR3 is TGTGCCAGTTACGGACAGGGAAACACTGAAGCTTTCTTT.

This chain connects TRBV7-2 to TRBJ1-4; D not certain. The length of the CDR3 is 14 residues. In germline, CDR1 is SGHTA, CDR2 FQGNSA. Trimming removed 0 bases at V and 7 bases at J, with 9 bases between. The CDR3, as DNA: TGTGCCAGCAGCTTAGCCGGGGTTGGTGAAAAACTGTTTTTT. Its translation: CASSLAGVGEKLFF.

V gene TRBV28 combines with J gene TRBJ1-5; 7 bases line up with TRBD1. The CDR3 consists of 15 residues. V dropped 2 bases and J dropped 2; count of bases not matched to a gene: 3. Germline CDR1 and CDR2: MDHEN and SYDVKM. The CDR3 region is CASSLVDRGNQPQHF. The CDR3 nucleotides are TGTGCCAGCAGTTTAGTAGACAGGGGCAATCAGCCCCAGCATTTT.

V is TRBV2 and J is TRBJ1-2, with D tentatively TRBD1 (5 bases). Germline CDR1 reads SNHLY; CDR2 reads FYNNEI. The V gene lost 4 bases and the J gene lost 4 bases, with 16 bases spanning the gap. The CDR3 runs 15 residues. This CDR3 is CASSAIRAPSYGYTF. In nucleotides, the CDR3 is TGTGCCAGCAGTGCAATCAGGGCTCCTTCCTATGGCTACACCTTC.

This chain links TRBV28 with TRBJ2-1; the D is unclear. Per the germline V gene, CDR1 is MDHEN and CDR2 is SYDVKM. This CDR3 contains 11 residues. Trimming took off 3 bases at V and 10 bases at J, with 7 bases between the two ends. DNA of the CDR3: TGTGCCAGCAGTTTGCTCCAGGAGCAGTTCTTC. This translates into CASSLLQEQFF.

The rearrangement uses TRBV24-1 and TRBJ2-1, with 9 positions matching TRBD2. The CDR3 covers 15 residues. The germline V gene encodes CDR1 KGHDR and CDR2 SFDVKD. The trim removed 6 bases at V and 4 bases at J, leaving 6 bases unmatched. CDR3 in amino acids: CATSTASGDYNEQFF. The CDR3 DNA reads TGTGCCACCAGTACGGCTAGCGGGGATTACAATGAGCAGTTCTTC.

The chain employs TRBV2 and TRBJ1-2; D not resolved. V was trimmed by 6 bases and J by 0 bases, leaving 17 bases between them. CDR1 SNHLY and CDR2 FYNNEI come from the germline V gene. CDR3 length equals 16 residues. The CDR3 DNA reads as TGTGCCAGCAGCCTCTCCCAGGCCCCAGCTAACTATGGCTACACCTTC. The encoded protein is CASSLSQAPANYGYTF.

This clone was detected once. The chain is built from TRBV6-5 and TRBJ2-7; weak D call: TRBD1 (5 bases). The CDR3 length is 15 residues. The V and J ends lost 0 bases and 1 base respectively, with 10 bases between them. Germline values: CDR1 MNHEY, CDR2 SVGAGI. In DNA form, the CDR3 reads TGTGCCAGCAGTTACTCGATATCAGGGTCCTACGAGCAGTACTTC. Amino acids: CASSYSISGSYEQYF.

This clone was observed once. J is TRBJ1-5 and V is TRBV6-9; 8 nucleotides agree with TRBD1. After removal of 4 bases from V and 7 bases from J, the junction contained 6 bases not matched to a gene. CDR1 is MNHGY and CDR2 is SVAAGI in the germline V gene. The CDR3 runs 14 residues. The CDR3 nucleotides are TGTGCCAGCAGTTGGGACAGGTTAGCACAGCCCCAGCATTTT. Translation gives CASSWDRLAQPQHF.

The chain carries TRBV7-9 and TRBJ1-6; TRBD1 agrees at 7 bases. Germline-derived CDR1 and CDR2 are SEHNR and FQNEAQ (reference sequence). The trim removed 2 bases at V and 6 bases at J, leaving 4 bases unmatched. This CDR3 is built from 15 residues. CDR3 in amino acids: CASSLIQGGNSPLHF. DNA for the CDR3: TGTGCCAGCAGCTTAATCCAGGGGGGTAATTCACCCCTCCACTTT. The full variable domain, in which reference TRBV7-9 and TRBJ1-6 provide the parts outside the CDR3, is DTGVSQNPRHKITKRGQNVTFRCDPISEHNRLYWYRQTLGQGPEFLTYFQNEAQLEKSRLLSDRFSAERPKGSFSTLEIQRTEQGDSAMYLCASSLIQGGNSPLHFGNGTRLTVT.